This is a list of T cell receptor beta chains from one sample in a study of blood T cells in healthy people across ages. MiXCR, applied by TCRdb to the 5' RACE reads, yields one record per CDR3 protein. This table holds nearly 800,000 distinct CDR3 sequences, 20% to 25% found once. This same sample was also taken into another study, of T cells of mothers and their children.

Specimen: blood. The receptors shown here come from a boy aged 5-17 years in good health. The CDR3 runs from the conserved cysteine through the conserved F or W. Fields, in order: clone size, V gene, J gene, D gene, CDR3 DNA, CDR3 protein. A D gene is named only where the DNA matches it firmly. For some rows the clone size is stated as once, few or many, or as a class when expanded; others skip it.

size: few
V: TRBV14
J: TRBJ2-7
D: .
DNA: TGTGCCAGCATTCGCAGGTCCGTCTACGAGCAGTACTTC
CDR3: CASIRRSVYEQYF

size: .
V: TRBV27
J: TRBJ2-7
D: .
DNA: TGTGCCAGCAGTTTAGGCCCCCTGAGCTCCTACGAGCAGTACTTC
CDR3: CASSLGPLSSYEQYF

size: few
V: TRBV7-2
J: TRBJ1-2
D: .
DNA: TGTGCCAGCGGCTTAGAAGCTTTCAACTATGGCTACACCTTC
CDR3: CASGLEAFNYGYTF

size: .
V: TRBV10-2
J: TRBJ2-3
D: .
DNA: TGCGCCAGCAGTGAGTGGAATGACGCGACCTCCGATACGCAGTATTTT
CDR3: CASSEWNDATSDTQYF

size: .
V: TRBV20-1
J: TRBJ2-7
D: .
DNA: TGCAGTGTTGTACCCAGGCAGAGCCCCTACGAGCAGTACTTC
CDR3: CSVVPRQSPYEQYF

size: once
V: TRBV29-1
J: TRBJ2-1
D: .
DNA: TGCAGCGCGGGGCCCTTTCCTTTCCCCTCCTACAATGAGCAGTTCTTC
CDR3: CSAGPFPFPSYNEQFF

size: .
V: TRBV3-1
J: TRBJ2-1
D: TRBD2
DNA: TGTGCCAGCAGCCTAGAACACCTAGCGGGGTACTACAATGAGCAGCTCTTC
CDR3: CASSLEHLAGYYNEQLF

size: .
V: TRBV6-1
J: TRBJ1-5
D: .
DNA: TGTGCCAGCAGTGAATGGACAGCTAGTAGCAATCAGCCCCAGCATTTT
CDR3: CASSEWTASSNQPQHF

size: .
V: TRBV29-1
J: TRBJ2-6
D: .
DNA: TGCAGCGTGGAACAGGGATCTGGGGCCAACGTCCTGACTTTC
CDR3: CSVEQGSGANVLTF

size: .
V: TRBV12-3/TRBV12-4
J: TRBJ2-5
D: .
DNA: TGTGCCAGCAGTTTCGGAGGAACAGGGCCCCAAGAGACCCAGTACTTC
CDR3: CASSFGGTGPQETQYF

size: .
V: TRBV5-4
J: TRBJ2-1
D: .
DNA: TGTGCCAGCAGCTTTAGGCGGGGCTCTCAGAACAATGAGCAGTTCTTC
CDR3: CASSFRRGSQNNEQFF

size: .
V: TRBV7-2
J: TRBJ2-7
D: .
DNA: TGTGCCAGCAGCCGTTTTAGGGGGCCTAGCGGAAGCTCCTACGAGCAGTACTTC
CDR3: CASSRFRGPSGSSYEQYF

size: .
V: TRBV29-1
J: TRBJ1-2
D: .
DNA: TGCAGCGTTGATGATACAGGGAACGGCTATGGCTACACCTTC
CDR3: CSVDDTGNGYGYTF

size: .
V: TRBV20-1
J: TRBJ2-3
D: TRBD1
DNA: TGCAGTGCCAGGGGGACCAGGTACACAGATACGCAGTATTTT
CDR3: CSARGTRYTDTQYF

size: few
V: TRBV7-2
J: TRBJ2-3
D: .
DNA: TGTGCCAGCAGCTGGGGGAGTAGCACAGATACGCAGTATTTT
CDR3: CASSWGSSTDTQYF

size: .
V: TRBV15
J: TRBJ1-5
D: .
DNA: TGTGCCACCAGCGGAAGGATTGGTAACCAGCCCCAGCATTTT
CDR3: CATSGRIGNQPQHF

size: .
V: TRBV29-1
J: TRBJ2-5
D: TRBD1
DNA: TGCAGCGTTGAATATACGGACAGGGGGCGGGAGACCCAGTACTTC
CDR3: CSVEYTDRGRETQYF

size: .
V: TRBV2
J: TRBJ2-7
D: .
DNA: TGTGCCAGCAGACCTTTGGGCAGCTCCTACGAGCAGTACTTC
CDR3: CASRPLGSSYEQYF

size: .
V: TRBV29-1
J: TRBJ2-1
D: TRBD1
DNA: TGCAGCGTTGACGGGACAGGGGGTGATGAGCAGTTCTTC
CDR3: CSVDGTGGDEQFF

size: few
V: TRBV7-2
J: TRBJ1-3
D: TRBD1
DNA: TGTGCCAGCAGCCCCCCGACAGGGACTGGAAACACCATATATTTT
CDR3: CASSPPTGTGNTIYF

size: few
V: TRBV5-1
J: TRBJ2-7
D: .
DNA: TGCGCCAGCAGCTTGGAAGGTGGGGCGGGGATCTCCTACGAGCAGTACTTC
CDR3: CASSLEGGAGISYEQYF

size: .
V: TRBV20-1
J: TRBJ2-7
D: .
DNA: TGCAGTGCTAGAGTGGGCGGAAGCTCCTACGAGCAGTACTTC
CDR3: CSARVGGSSYEQYF

size: .
V: TRBV20-1
J: TRBJ2-7
D: .
DNA: TGCAATGCTAGCCCGGGACTCCTCACCAAGTCTGAGCAGTACTTC
CDR3: CNASPGLLTKSEQYF

size: few
V: TRBV14
J: TRBJ2-3
D: TRBD2
DNA: TGTGCCAGCAGTTTTGCGGGAGGTAGAGATACGCAGTATTTT
CDR3: CASSFAGGRDTQYF

size: .
V: TRBV20-1
J: TRBJ2-6
D: .
DNA: TGCAGTGCCGGCCGCTCTGGGGCCAACGTCCTGACTTTC
CDR3: CSAGRSGANVLTF

size: .
V: TRBV6-1
J: TRBJ2-6
D: .
DNA: TGTGCCAGCAGCACAGGGCTGAGCTCTGGGGCCAACGTCCTGACTTTC
CDR3: CASSTGLSSGANVLTF

size: .
V: TRBV7-2
J: TRBJ2-5
D: .
DNA: TGTGCCAGCAGCTTAGTACGGGGGGCGGGGGAGACCCAGTACTTC
CDR3: CASSLVRGAGETQYF

size: .
V: TRBV7-3
J: TRBJ2-2
D: .
DNA: TGTGCCAGCGGCTTAGGGTCTCCCACCGGGGAGCTGTTTTTT
CDR3: CASGLGSPTGELFF

size: .
V: TRBV2
J: TRBJ1-1
D: TRBD1
DNA: TGTGCCTGCAGTGCGCGGACAGGTCGGAATGCTTTCTTT
CDR3: CACSARTGRNAFF

size: few
V: TRBV4-1
J: TRBJ2-7
D: .
DNA: TGCGCCAGCAGCCAGTCACAGGGCCCCTACGAGCAGTACTTC
CDR3: CASSQSQGPYEQYF

size: .
V: TRBV29-1
J: TRBJ2-4
D: .
DNA: TGCAGCGTTGTTAAGGTAGCCAAAAACATTCAGTACTTC
CDR3: CSVVKVAKNIQYF

size: .
V: TRBV10-3
J: TRBJ2-7
D: .
DNA: TGTGCCATCAGGCGGGACGCCCCCTACGAGCAGTACTTC
CDR3: CAIRRDAPYEQYF

size: .
V: TRBV27
J: TRBJ1-5
D: .
DNA: TGTGCCAGCAGTCATTCTAAGGTAGGACAGCCCCAGCATTTT
CDR3: CASSHSKVGQPQHF

size: .
V: TRBV7-2
J: TRBJ1-2
D: TRBD1
DNA: TGTGCCAGCAGCTTACCCTTGGACAGGCGGGGGGATGGCTACACCTTC
CDR3: CASSLPLDRRGDGYTF

size: .
V: TRBV12-3/TRBV12-4
J: TRBJ1-5
D: .
DNA: TGTGCCAGCAGTTTAGGGACATCCCAGCCCCAGCATTTT
CDR3: CASSLGTSQPQHF

size: .
V: TRBV14
J: TRBJ2-1
D: .
DNA: TGTGCCAGCAGCCAACAGGAGCGTAGCAATGAGCAGTTCTTC
CDR3: CASSQQERSNEQFF

size: few
V: TRBV6-6
J: TRBJ2-1
D: TRBD2
DNA: TGTGCCAGCAGTTACCTAGCGGGGGGTTTCAATGAGCAGTTCTTC
CDR3: CASSYLAGGFNEQFF

size: .
V: TRBV20-1
J: TRBJ1-4
D: .
DNA: TGCAGTGCTAGTCCCGACGGAGCGATGAATGAAAAACTGTTTTTT
CDR3: CSASPDGAMNEKLFF

size: few
V: TRBV12-3/TRBV12-4
J: TRBJ1-2
D: .
DNA: TGTGCCAGCAGTTTATCGGCAGGCTACACCTTC
CDR3: CASSLSAGYTF

size: .
V: TRBV6-6
J: TRBJ2-5
D: .
DNA: TGTGCCAGCAGTTACTCCGGAGGAGTCGCGGAGACCCAGTACTTC
CDR3: CASSYSGGVAETQYF